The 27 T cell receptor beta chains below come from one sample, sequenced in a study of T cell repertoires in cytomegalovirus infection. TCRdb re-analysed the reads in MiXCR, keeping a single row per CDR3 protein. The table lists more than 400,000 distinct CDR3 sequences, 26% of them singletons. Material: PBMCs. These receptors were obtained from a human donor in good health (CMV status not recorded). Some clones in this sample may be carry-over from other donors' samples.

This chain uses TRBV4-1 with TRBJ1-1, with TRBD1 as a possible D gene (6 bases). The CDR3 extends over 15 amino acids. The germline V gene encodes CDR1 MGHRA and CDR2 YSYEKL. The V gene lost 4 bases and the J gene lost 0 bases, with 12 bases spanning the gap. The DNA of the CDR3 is TGCGCCAGCAGCCGAACAGGGCCTATGAACACTGAAGCTTTCTTT. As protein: CASSRTGPMNTEAFF.

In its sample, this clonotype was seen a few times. The CDR3: CASSLREGLFNEQFF. CDR3 sequence (DNA): TGTGCCAGCAGCTTACGGGAGGGCCTTTTCAATGAGCAGTTCTTC. The chain couples TRBV7-3 to TRBJ2-1; 8 bases align to TRBD2. Per germline, CDR1 SGHTA and CDR2 FQGTGA. The CDR3 extends over 15 amino acids. With 2 bases clipped from V and 6 bases from J, the junction kept 6 bases outside the gene matches.

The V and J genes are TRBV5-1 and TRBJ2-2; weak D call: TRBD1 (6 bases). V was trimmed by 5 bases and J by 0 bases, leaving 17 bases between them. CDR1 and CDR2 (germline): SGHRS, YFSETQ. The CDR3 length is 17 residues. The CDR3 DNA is TGCGCCAGCAGGAGGGGGATGACAGGAGCGAACACCGGGGAGCTGTTTTTT. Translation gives CASRRGMTGANTGELFF.

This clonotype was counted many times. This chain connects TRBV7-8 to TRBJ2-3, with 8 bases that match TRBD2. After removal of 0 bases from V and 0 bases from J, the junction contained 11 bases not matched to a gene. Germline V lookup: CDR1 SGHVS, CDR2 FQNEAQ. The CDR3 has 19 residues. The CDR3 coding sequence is TGTGCCAGCAGCTTAGCCCGGGGCTTGCGGGAGGCTAGCACAGATACGCAGTATTTT. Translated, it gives CASSLARGLREASTDTQYF.

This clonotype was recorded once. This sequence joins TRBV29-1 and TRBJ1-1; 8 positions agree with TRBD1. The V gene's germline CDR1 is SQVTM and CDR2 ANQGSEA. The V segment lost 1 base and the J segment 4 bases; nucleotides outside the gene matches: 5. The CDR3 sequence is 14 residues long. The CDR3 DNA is TGCAGCGTTGAAGTGGCTACAGGGGGCACTGAAGCTTTCTTT. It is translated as CSVEVATGGTEAFF.

The CDR3 protein is CASSLEPGQREDEQYV. The CDR3 region has the DNA TGTGCCAGCAGCTTAGAACCAGGGCAGCGGGAGGACGAGCAGTACGTC. The chain uses TRBV11-2 and TRBJ2-7, with 9 bases identical to TRBD2. CDR1 is SGHAT and CDR2 is FQNNGV in the germline V gene. J was trimmed by 5 bases and V by 0 bases; bases with no gene match: 8. This CDR3 is 16 amino acids long.

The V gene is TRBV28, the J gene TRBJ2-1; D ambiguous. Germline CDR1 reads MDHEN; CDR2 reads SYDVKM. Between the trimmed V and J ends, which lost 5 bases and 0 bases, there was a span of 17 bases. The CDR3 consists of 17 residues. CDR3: CASSTTQRFNSYNEQFF. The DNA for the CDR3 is TGTGCCAGCAGTACCACACAGAGATTCAACTCCTACAATGAGCAGTTCTTC.

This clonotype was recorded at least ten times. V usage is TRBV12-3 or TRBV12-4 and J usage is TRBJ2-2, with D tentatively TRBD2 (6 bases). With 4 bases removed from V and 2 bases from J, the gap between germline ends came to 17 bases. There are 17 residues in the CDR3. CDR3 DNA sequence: TGTGCCAGCAGTTCTCACGTAAGCGGGCCCAACACCGGGGAGCTGTTTTTT. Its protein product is CASSSHVSGPNTGELFF.

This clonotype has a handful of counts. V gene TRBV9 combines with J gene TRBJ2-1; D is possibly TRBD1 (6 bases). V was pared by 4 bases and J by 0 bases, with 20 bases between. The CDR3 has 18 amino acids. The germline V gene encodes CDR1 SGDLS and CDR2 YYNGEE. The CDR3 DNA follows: TGTGCCAGCAGCACCCGAATGACAGGCGCGAGCTCCTACAATGAGCAGTTCTTC. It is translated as CASSTRMTGASSYNEQFF.

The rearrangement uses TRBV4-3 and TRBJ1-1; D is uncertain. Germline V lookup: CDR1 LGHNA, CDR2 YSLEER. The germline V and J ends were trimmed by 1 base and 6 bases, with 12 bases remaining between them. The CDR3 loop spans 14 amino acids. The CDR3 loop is CASSQGELFPEAFF. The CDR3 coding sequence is TGCGCCAGCAGCCAAGGAGAATTATTCCCTGAAGCTTTCTTT.

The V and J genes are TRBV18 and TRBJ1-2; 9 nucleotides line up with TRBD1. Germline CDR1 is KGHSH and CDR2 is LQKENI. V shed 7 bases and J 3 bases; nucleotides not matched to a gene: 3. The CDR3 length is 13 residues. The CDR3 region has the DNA TGTGCCAGCTTGACAGGGGGTGACTATGGCTACACCTTC. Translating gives CASLTGGDYGYTF.

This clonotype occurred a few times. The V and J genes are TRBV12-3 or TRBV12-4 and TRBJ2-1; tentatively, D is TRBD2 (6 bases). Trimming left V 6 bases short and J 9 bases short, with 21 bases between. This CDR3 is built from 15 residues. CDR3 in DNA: TGTGCCAGCAGCTCCCGAAGCGGAGGGACTTCTGAGCAGTTCTTC. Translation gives CASSSRSGGTSEQFF.

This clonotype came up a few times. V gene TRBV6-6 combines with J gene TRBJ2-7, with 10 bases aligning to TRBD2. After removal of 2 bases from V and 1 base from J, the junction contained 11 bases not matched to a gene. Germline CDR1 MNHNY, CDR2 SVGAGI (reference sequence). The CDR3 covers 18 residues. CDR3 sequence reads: CASSYVPFRTSGSYEQYF. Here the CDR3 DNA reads TGTGCCAGCAGTTACGTCCCCTTTCGGACTAGCGGATCCTACGAGCAGTACTTC.

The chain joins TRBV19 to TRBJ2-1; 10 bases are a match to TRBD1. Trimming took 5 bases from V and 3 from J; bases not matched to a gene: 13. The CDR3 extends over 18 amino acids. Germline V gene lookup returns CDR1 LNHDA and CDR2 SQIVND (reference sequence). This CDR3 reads CASSGDRGVSGNYNEQFF. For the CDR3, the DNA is TGTGCCAGTAGTGGGGACAGGGGCGTTAGCGGGAACTACAATGAGCAGTTCTTC.

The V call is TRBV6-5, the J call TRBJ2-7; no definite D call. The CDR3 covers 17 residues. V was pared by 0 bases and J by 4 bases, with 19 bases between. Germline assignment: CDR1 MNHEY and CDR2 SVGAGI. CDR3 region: CASSYSSSPTSGYEQYF. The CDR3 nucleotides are TGTGCCAGCAGTTACTCGAGTTCCCCAACGTCTGGGTACGAGCAGTACTTC.

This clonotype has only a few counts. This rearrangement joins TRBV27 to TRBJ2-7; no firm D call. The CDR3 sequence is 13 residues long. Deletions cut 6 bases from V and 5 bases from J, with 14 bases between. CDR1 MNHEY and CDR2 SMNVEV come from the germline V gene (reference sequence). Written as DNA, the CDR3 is TGTGCCAGCAGCCCGACCGCGGTGAACGAGCAGTACTTC. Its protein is CASSPTAVNEQYF.

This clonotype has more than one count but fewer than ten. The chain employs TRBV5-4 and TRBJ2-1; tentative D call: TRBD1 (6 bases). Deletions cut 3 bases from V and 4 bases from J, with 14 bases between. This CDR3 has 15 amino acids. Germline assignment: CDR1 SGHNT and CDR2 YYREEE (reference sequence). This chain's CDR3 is CASSSPGQHYNEQFF. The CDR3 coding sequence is TGTGCCAGCAGCTCCCCGGGACAACATTACAATGAGCAGTTCTTC.

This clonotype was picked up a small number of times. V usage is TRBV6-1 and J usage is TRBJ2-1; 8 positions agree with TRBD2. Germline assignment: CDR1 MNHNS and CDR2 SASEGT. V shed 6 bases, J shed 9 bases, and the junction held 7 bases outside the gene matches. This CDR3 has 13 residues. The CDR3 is CASSQRREVEQFF. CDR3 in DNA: TGTGCCAGCAGCCAGAGGCGGGAGGTTGAGCAGTTCTTC.

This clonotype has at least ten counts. The CDR3 protein is CASSPTSVGYNEQFF. DNA of the CDR3: TGTGCCAGCAGTCCTACTAGCGTCGGGTACAATGAGCAGTTCTTC. The genes are TRBV7-2 and TRBJ2-1; 7 positions agree with TRBD2. Germline CDR1 is SGHTA and CDR2 is FQGNSA. There are 15 residues in the CDR3. Unmatched junction bases numbered 9, after V lost 6 bases and J lost 4 bases. The full variable domain, its missing parts supplied by reference TRBV7-2 and TRBJ2-1, is GAGVSQSPSNKVTEKGKDVELRCDPISGHTALYWYRQSLGQGLEFLIYFQGNSAPDKSGLPSDRFSAERTGGSVSTLTIQRTQQEDSAVYLCASSPTSVGYNEQFFGPGTRLTVL.

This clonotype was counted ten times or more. The CDR3 here is CASSLTPSREYSYEQYF. In nucleotides, the CDR3 is TGTGCCAGCAGCTTGACCCCCTCCCGGGAGTACTCCTACGAGCAGTACTTC. The chain uses TRBV7-2 and TRBJ2-7; perhaps TRBD2 as D (6 bases). Looked up from germline, CDR1 is SGHTA and CDR2 is FQGNSA. The CDR3 is 17 amino acids. Trimming cost V 3 bases and J 0 bases, with 18 bases left between them.

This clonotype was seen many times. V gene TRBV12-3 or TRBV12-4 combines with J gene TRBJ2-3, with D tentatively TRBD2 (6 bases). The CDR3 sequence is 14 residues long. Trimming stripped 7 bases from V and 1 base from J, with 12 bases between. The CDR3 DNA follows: TGTGCCAGCACCAATAGCGGAGGCACAGATACGCAGTATTTT. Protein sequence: CASTNSGGTDTQYF.

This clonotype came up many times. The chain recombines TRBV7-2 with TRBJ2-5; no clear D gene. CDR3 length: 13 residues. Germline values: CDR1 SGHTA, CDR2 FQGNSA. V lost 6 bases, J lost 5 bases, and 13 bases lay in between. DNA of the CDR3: TGTGCCAGCAGTCAACCATCTAAGGAGACCCAGTACTTC. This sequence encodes CASSQPSKETQYF.

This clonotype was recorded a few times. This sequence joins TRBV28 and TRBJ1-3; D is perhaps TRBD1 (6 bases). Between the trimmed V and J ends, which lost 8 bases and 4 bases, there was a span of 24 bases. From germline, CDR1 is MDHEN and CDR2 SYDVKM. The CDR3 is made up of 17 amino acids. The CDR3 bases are TGTGCCAGCCTTCCCGGGTATGCGGGGGCGAAAGGAAACACCATATATTTT. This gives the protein CASLPGYAGAKGNTIYF.

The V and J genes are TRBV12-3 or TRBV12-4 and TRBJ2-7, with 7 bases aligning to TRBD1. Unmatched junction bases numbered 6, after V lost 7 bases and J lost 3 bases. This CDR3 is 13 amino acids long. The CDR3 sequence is CASTPGQNYEQYF. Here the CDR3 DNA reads TGTGCCAGCACTCCGGGACAGAACTACGAGCAGTACTTC.

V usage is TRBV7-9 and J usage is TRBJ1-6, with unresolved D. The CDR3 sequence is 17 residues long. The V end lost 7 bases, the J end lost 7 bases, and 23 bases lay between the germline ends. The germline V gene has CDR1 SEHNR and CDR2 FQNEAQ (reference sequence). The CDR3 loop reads CASTLTYRPESNSPLHF. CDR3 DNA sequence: TGTGCCAGCACCCTCACTTACCGGCCGGAGAGCAATTCACCCCTCCACTTT.

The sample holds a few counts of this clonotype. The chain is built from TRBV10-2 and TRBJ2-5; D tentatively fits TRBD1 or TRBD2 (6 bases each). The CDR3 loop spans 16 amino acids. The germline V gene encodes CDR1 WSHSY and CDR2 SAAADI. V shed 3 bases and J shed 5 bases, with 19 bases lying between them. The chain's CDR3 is CASSDPGTPRGETQYF. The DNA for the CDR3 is TGCGCCAGCAGTGACCCCGGGACACCCCGGGGGGAGACCCAGTACTTC.

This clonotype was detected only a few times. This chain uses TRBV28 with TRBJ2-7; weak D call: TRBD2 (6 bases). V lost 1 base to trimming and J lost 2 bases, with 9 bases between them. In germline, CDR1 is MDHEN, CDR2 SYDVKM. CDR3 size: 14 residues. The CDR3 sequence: CASSLLRDTYEQYF. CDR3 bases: TGTGCCAGCAGTTTATTGCGGGATACCTACGAGCAGTACTTC.